This is a list of T cell receptor beta chains from one sample in a study of OX40 agonist ivuxolimab in advanced cancers. The data were produced by immunoSEQ multiplex PCR, yet TCRdb's version contains in-frame clones alone and is incomplete. The table includes just over 40,000 clones, 70% to 90% detected once. Source: CD4+ or CD8+ T cells sorted from blood, taken in a trial of the OX40 agonist ivuxolimab. These receptors were collected from an adult with an advanced solid tumor such as melanoma, head and neck, liver or kidney cancer. CDR3s include the opening cysteine and the closing phenylalanine or tryptophan. D genes are given only for firm matches. Clone size is not always given. Where it is, it says once, few, many or a class for expanded clones.

cdr3_nt: TGTGCCACCAGTCCAAATCCGGGGGTAGACTATGGCTACACCTTC; cdr3_aa: CATSPNPGVDYGYTF; clone_size: once; d_call: NA; j_call: TRBJ1-2; v_call: TRBV15
cdr3_nt: TGTGCCAGCTCTCCCGGGGTCGGAGGGGAGCAGTACTTC; cdr3_aa: CASSPGVGGEQYF; clone_size: NA; d_call: NA; j_call: TRBJ2-7; v_call: TRBV18
cdr3_nt: TGTGCTAGCAGCTTAGAATCCGGGGGGCAAGAGACCCAGTACTTC; cdr3_aa: CASSLESGGQETQYF; clone_size: NA; d_call: TRBD2; j_call: TRBJ2-5; v_call: TRBV7-7
cdr3_nt: TGCAGCGTTCTGACTAATGAAAAACTGTTTTTT; cdr3_aa: CSVLTNEKLFF; clone_size: NA; d_call: NA; j_call: TRBJ1-4; v_call: TRBV29-1
cdr3_nt: TGTGCCAGCAAAGAGACCCAGTACTTC; cdr3_aa: CASKETQYF; clone_size: once; d_call: NA; j_call: TRBJ2-5; v_call: TRBV27
cdr3_nt: TGTGCCACCAGCGGGGGACAGGGGGCAAAACTGTTTTTT; cdr3_aa: CATSGGQGAKLFF; clone_size: NA; d_call: TRBD1; j_call: TRBJ1-4; v_call: TRBV15
cdr3_nt: TGCGCCAGCAGCCTAACAGAGAACACTGAAGCTTTCTTT; cdr3_aa: CASSLTENTEAFF; clone_size: NA; d_call: NA; j_call: TRBJ1-1; v_call: TRBV10-1
cdr3_nt: TGTGCCAGCAGCCAAGAGAGGATCACAGATACGCAGTATTTT; cdr3_aa: CASSQERITDTQYF; clone_size: NA; d_call: NA; j_call: TRBJ2-3; v_call: TRBV4-2
cdr3_nt: TGTGCCAGCAGCTATCTCAGGGCTAGCAGCACAGATACGCAGTATTTT; cdr3_aa: CASSYLRASSTDTQYF; clone_size: NA; d_call: NA; j_call: TRBJ2-3; v_call: TRBV21-1
cdr3_nt: TGTGCCAGCTCACCACTGCAGGGTGAGCAGTTCTTC; cdr3_aa: CASSPLQGEQFF; clone_size: once; d_call: NA; j_call: TRBJ2-1; v_call: TRBV18
cdr3_nt: TGCAGTGCTGGCCTGTACGAGCAGTACTTC; cdr3_aa: CSAGLYEQYF; clone_size: NA; d_call: NA; j_call: TRBJ2-7; v_call: TRBV20-1
cdr3_nt: TGTGCCAGCAGCCAAGAGAGGGCTAGCGGGAGAGAGACCCAGTACTTC; cdr3_aa: CASSQERASGRETQYF; clone_size: once; d_call: TRBD2; j_call: TRBJ2-5; v_call: TRBV14
cdr3_nt: TGTGCCAGCAGCATGGATCAGGGGATGATCGGCGAGCAGTACTTC; cdr3_aa: CASSMDQGMIGEQYF; clone_size: NA; d_call: NA; j_call: TRBJ2-7; v_call: TRBV5-6
cdr3_nt: TGCGCCAGCAGTCAATCGAGCCAGGGCCGTACCTCATTT; cdr3_aa: CASSQSSQGRTSF; clone_size: NA; d_call: NA; j_call: TRBJ1-1; v_call: TRBV23-1
cdr3_nt: TGTGCCAGCAGAGGGGATTATGGCTACACCTTC; cdr3_aa: CASRGDYGYTF; clone_size: NA; d_call: NA; j_call: TRBJ1-2; v_call: TRBV6-6
cdr3_nt: TGTGCCAGCACCCAATTGACGGGTTCCTACGAGCAGTACTTC; cdr3_aa: CASTQLTGSYEQYF; clone_size: NA; d_call: NA; j_call: TRBJ2-7; v_call: TRBV7-2
cdr3_nt: TGTGCCAGCAGCTTTACCGGGACTAGCGCCAATGAGCAGTTCTTC; cdr3_aa: CASSFTGTSANEQFF; clone_size: once; d_call: TRBD2; j_call: TRBJ2-1; v_call: TRBV5-6
cdr3_nt: TGCGCCAGCAGCCAGGGAATAGCAAATCAGCCCCAGCATTTT; cdr3_aa: CASSQGIANQPQHF; clone_size: medium-sized; d_call: NA; j_call: TRBJ1-5; v_call: TRBV4-1
cdr3_nt: TGTGCCTGGAGTTGGGGGGCGCGGGAGACCCAGTACTTC; cdr3_aa: CAWSWGARETQYF; clone_size: NA; d_call: NA; j_call: TRBJ2-5; v_call: TRBV30
cdr3_nt: TGTGCCAGCAGTCTTACCGGGACGGTGAACACTGAAGCTTTCTTT; cdr3_aa: CASSLTGTVNTEAFF; clone_size: NA; d_call: NA; j_call: TRBJ1-1; v_call: TRBV11-2
cdr3_nt: TGCGCCAGCAGCCAGGACAGCCAAGAGACCCAGTACTTC; cdr3_aa: CASSQDSQETQYF; clone_size: few; d_call: NA; j_call: TRBJ2-5; v_call: TRBV5-1
cdr3_nt: TGTGCCAGCAGCGTAAACGGGGTAAATCAGCCCCAGCATTTT; cdr3_aa: CASSVNGVNQPQHF; clone_size: once; d_call: NA; j_call: TRBJ1-5; v_call: TRBV6-5
cdr3_nt: TGTGCCAGCTCACCTATCACCGATCTCATGAACACTGAAGCTTTCTTT; cdr3_aa: CASSPITDLMNTEAFF; clone_size: NA; d_call: NA; j_call: TRBJ1-1; v_call: TRBV18
cdr3_nt: TGTGCCAGCAGCCAAGAACTAGCGGATTACACAGATACGCAGTATTTT; cdr3_aa: CASSQELADYTDTQYF; clone_size: NA; d_call: TRBD2; j_call: TRBJ2-3; v_call: TRBV4-2
cdr3_nt: TGTGCCAGCAGCATTTCCAGCGGGGGACCCTACGAGCAGTACTTC; cdr3_aa: CASSISSGGPYEQYF; clone_size: NA; d_call: TRBD2; j_call: TRBJ2-7; v_call: TRBV7-3
cdr3_nt: TGTGCCAGCTCACCATCGACAGGGATGAACACTGAAGCTTTCTTT; cdr3_aa: CASSPSTGMNTEAFF; clone_size: NA; d_call: TRBD1; j_call: TRBJ1-1; v_call: TRBV18
cdr3_nt: TGTGCCAGCACACAGGGCCCTAGCACAGATACGCAGTATTTT; cdr3_aa: CASTQGPSTDTQYF; clone_size: NA; d_call: NA; j_call: TRBJ2-3; v_call: TRBV7-8
cdr3_nt: TGTGCCAGCAGCCCTAGGGACAGGGGGCAGGCCTATAATTCACCCCTCCACTTT; cdr3_aa: CASSPRDRGQAYNSPLHF; clone_size: NA; d_call: TRBD1; j_call: TRBJ1-6; v_call: TRBV7-8
cdr3_nt: TGTGCCAGCAGCCCCGTAGCGGGGACGAGCACAGATACGCAGTATTTT; cdr3_aa: CASSPVAGTSTDTQYF; clone_size: NA; d_call: TRBD2; j_call: TRBJ2-3; v_call: TRBV14
cdr3_nt: TGCGCCAGCAGGACAGGGGGTATTAACTCCTACGAGCAGTACTTC; cdr3_aa: CASRTGGINSYEQYF; clone_size: NA; d_call: TRBD1; j_call: TRBJ2-7; v_call: TRBV10-2
cdr3_nt: TGTGCCAGCCGGACGCGGGAGGGCCGGGACAATGAGCAGTTCTTC; cdr3_aa: CASRTREGRDNEQFF; clone_size: NA; d_call: TRBD2; j_call: TRBJ2-1; v_call: TRBV19
cdr3_nt: TGTGCCAGCAGACTTTCCGGGACAGGGGGCAAGCCCCAGCATTTT; cdr3_aa: CASRLSGTGGKPQHF; clone_size: NA; d_call: TRBD1; j_call: TRBJ1-5; v_call: TRBV27
cdr3_nt: TGTGCCAGTAGTATCGAGATGTGGGACACTGAAGCTTTCTTT; cdr3_aa: CASSIEMWDTEAFF; clone_size: NA; d_call: NA; j_call: TRBJ1-1; v_call: TRBV19
cdr3_nt: TGTGCCAGCTCGCCGAATAGCAATCAGCCCCAGCATTTT; cdr3_aa: CASSPNSNQPQHF; clone_size: NA; d_call: NA; j_call: TRBJ1-5; v_call: TRBV18
cdr3_nt: TGTGCCAGCAGTTTACTTCACGGGAGCTCTGGAAACACCATATATTTT; cdr3_aa: CASSLLHGSSGNTIYF; clone_size: NA; d_call: NA; j_call: TRBJ1-3; v_call: TRBV28
cdr3_nt: TGTGCCAGCAGCTTTCTAGGGCGCGGATGGGGCTACACCTTC; cdr3_aa: CASSFLGRGWGYTF; clone_size: NA; d_call: NA; j_call: TRBJ1-2; v_call: TRBV5-6
cdr3_nt: TGTGCCAGCAAACAGGGTTTGACTAATGAAAAACTGTTTTTT; cdr3_aa: CASKQGLTNEKLFF; clone_size: NA; d_call: NA; j_call: TRBJ1-4; v_call: TRBV6-6
cdr3_nt: TGTGCCAGCAGCGATACCCCGGGACAGGGTCCCAGAGAGACCCAGTACTTC; cdr3_aa: CASSDTPGQGPRETQYF; clone_size: NA; d_call: TRBD1; j_call: TRBJ2-5; v_call: TRBV28
cdr3_nt: TGTGCCAGCAGCTTAGATAGAACAGGGGGCTCTGGGGCCAACGTCCTGACTTTC; cdr3_aa: CASSLDRTGGSGANVLTF; clone_size: NA; d_call: TRBD1; j_call: TRBJ2-6; v_call: TRBV11-3
cdr3_nt: TGTGCTAGCAGCTTGACCGGGAGGGCAGCCTACAATGAGCAGTTCTTC; cdr3_aa: CASSLTGRAAYNEQFF; clone_size: once; d_call: TRBD2; j_call: TRBJ2-1; v_call: TRBV7-7
cdr3_nt: TGCGCCAGCAGCCTTAGCGGAAACTACGAGCAGTACTTC; cdr3_aa: CASSLSGNYEQYF; clone_size: once; d_call: NA; j_call: TRBJ2-7; v_call: TRBV5-1
cdr3_nt: TGCGCCAGCAGCCTTCTCCCACCGGGACAGGGACAGGGCTACACCTTC; cdr3_aa: CASSLLPPGQGQGYTF; clone_size: NA; d_call: TRBD1; j_call: TRBJ1-2; v_call: TRBV5-1
cdr3_nt: TGTGCCAGCAGCGGGACAGGCGGGGAAAAACTGTTTTTT; cdr3_aa: CASSGTGGEKLFF; clone_size: NA; d_call: TRBD1; j_call: TRBJ1-4; v_call: TRBV11-3
cdr3_nt: TGTGCCAGCTCACGGCTGAACCTCTACGAGCAGTACTTC; cdr3_aa: CASSRLNLYEQYF; clone_size: NA; d_call: NA; j_call: TRBJ2-7; v_call: TRBV7-2
cdr3_nt: TGTGCCAGTGGAGGGGTCCAAGAGACCCAGTACTTC; cdr3_aa: CASGGVQETQYF; clone_size: NA; d_call: NA; j_call: TRBJ2-5; v_call: TRBV5-5
cdr3_nt: TGCGCCAGCAGCCAGGCCTGGGGGGGGGCTGGTGAAAAACTGTTTTTT; cdr3_aa: CASSQAWGGAGEKLFF; clone_size: NA; d_call: NA; j_call: TRBJ1-4; v_call: TRBV4-1
cdr3_nt: TGTGCCAGCATGGATCAGGGTATAGGCAATCAGCCCCAGCATTTT; cdr3_aa: CASMDQGIGNQPQHF; clone_size: NA; d_call: NA; j_call: TRBJ1-5; v_call: TRBV2
cdr3_nt: TGTGCCAGCAGTGCACTAGCGCTGTACTCCTACAATGAGCAGTTCTTC; cdr3_aa: CASSALALYSYNEQFF; clone_size: NA; d_call: TRBD2; j_call: TRBJ2-1; v_call: TRBV6-1